This T cell receptor beta chain was recorded in a study of shared clonotypes between healthy human individuals. Study background: Samples came from two female and a few male donors aged 18 to 49.

Findings and caveats of the study: Relative to their counterparts shared across all four donors, non-shared clonotypes exhibited diminished generation probabilities.

Note on this clone: Its antigen is currently unknown.

Partitioning of CD4+ cells yielded a CD45RA+ naive subset and a CD45RA-negative memory subset. Profiled with immunoSEQ multiplex PCR; TCRdb holds only in-frame clones, not every one. This repertoire shows millions of clones, roughly 93% found once; its top ten account for 0.39%. CDR1 and CDR2 from the germline V gene are SGHAT and FQNNGV. The germline V and J ends were trimmed by 4 bases and 7 bases, with 15 bases remaining between them. The CDR3 extends over 14 amino acids. Sequences were obtained from naive CD4+ T cells from PBMCs. Subset noted: CD45RA+ positively selected. This chain connects TRBV11-2 to TRBJ2-3, with D possibly TRBD2 on 5 matching bases. This receptor was taken from a man aged 18 to 29 in good health. Some clones in this sample may be carry-over from other donors' samples. CDR3 residues: CASSSWSRENTQYF. CDR3 in DNA: TGTGCCAGCAGCTCGTGGTCCCGGGAAAATACGCAGTATTTT.